This is a list of T cell receptor beta chains from one sample in a study of shared clonotypes between healthy human individuals. Only in-frame clones appear in the TCRdb table, and some are missing; sequencing was by immunoSEQ multiplex PCR. This table holds under 650,000 clones, almost 97% found once. What was sequenced was naive CD4+ T cells sorted from blood. The receptor source for this set is a woman between 25 and 40 years old in good health. CDR3s include the opening cysteine and the closing phenylalanine or tryptophan. Each record gives: D gene, V gene, CDR3 length, clone size, J gene, CDR3 protein. D genes are given only for firm matches. Clone size is shown for a subset of rows, as once, few, many or a class of expanded clone.

TRBD2	TRBV13	18	.	TRBJ2-3	CASSSPGLASPGQNTQYF
TRBD1	TRBV5-4	15	.	TRBJ2-7	CASSLMGQSSYEQYF
.	TRBV4-1	14	.	TRBJ2-5	CASSQDQGLETQYF
.	TRBV20-1	11	.	TRBJ2-7	CSADILYEQYF
.	TRBV18	16	once	TRBJ1-6	CASSPERPSTNSPLHF
TRBD2	TRBV5-5	16	.	TRBJ2-1	CASSFRTSGILNEQFF
.	TRBV10-3	12	.	TRBJ2-2	CAISDNRGELFF
.	TRBV30	12	.	TRBJ2-5	CAWSVFRETQYF
.	TRBV7-9	13	.	TRBJ1-5	CASSQDRDQPQHF
TRBD1	TRBV25-1	15	few	TRBJ2-3	CASSVGTGGTDTQYF
TRBD1	TRBV18	15	.	TRBJ1-4	CASSPGTGGGEKLFF
TRBD1	TRBV4-1	15	.	TRBJ2-7	CASSQDRRTGVRQYF
.	TRBV29-1	12	.	TRBJ2-3	CSVGVMADTQYF
.	TRBV29-1	11	.	TRBJ1-4	CSGTTGEKLFF
.	TRBV20-1	11	.	TRBJ1-2	CSARTERWATF
.	TRBV27	12	.	TRBJ1-2	CASSLQGYGYTF
.	TRBV5-5	15	once	TRBJ1-4	CASSRGSATNEKLFF
.	TRBV15	14	.	TRBJ1-2	CATSRDPRSDGYTF
TRBD2	TRBV4-1	16	.	TRBJ2-5	CASSQGTSGTSETQYF
.	TRBV2	12	.	TRBJ1-5	CASSGDRQPQHF
.	TRBV7-8	15	.	TRBJ2-7	CASSLGSGRTYEQYF
.	TRBV7-9	12	.	TRBJ2-1	CGTGQAYNEQFF
.	TRBV27	14	once	TRBJ2-5	CASSSGQTPETQYF
TRBD1	TRBV7-6	15	.	TRBJ2-2	CASSLDRGLGGELFF
.	TRBV27	16	.	TRBJ2-1	CASSTAGTPSGNEQFF
TRBD1	TRBV5-1	13	.	TRBJ1-1	CASSSDRGAEAFF
TRBD2	TRBV28	15	.	TRBJ2-5	CATGGGAASRETQYF
.	TRBV28	14	.	TRBJ1-2	CASSLLSIDYGYTF
TRBD2	TRBV6-5	14	.	TRBJ2-7	CASSSSGAPYEQYF
.	TRBV27	13	.	TRBJ1-4	CASRGTVREKLFF
.	TRBV28	14	.	.	CASSSGVPPYEQYF
.	TRBV6-1	15	.	TRBJ2-7	CASSETWSNTYEQYF
.	TRBV4-2	13	.	TRBJ2-1	CASSQDRETQQFF
.	TRBV7-9	16	once	TRBJ1-2	CASSRGTRGMTYGYTF
TRBD2	TRBV4-1	18	once	.	CASSQDLTDAGDPYEQYF
.	TRBV5-1	15	.	TRBJ1-6	CASRSDSPGGSPLHF
.	TRBV5-1	13	.	TRBJ2-7	CASSLVGPGEQYF
TRBD1	TRBV5-4	14	.	TRBJ1-3	CASSLQGVGNTIYF
.	TRBV7-6	15	.	TRBJ2-2	CASSLEGPNTGELFF
.	TRBV2	14	.	TRBJ2-5	CASSPGRGAETQYF
.	TRBV18	15	.	TRBJ2-7	CASSSGTGSSYEQYF
TRBD1	TRBV6-5	14	.	TRBJ1-1	CASSWDRSNTEAFF
.	TRBV2	11	.	TRBJ2-2	CASLGTGELFF
TRBD1	TRBV6-5	16	.	TRBJ1-1	CASSYSGGGMATEAFF
TRBD2	TRBV28	15	.	TRBJ2-3	CASRTSGSGEDTQYF
.	TRBV19	12	.	TRBJ1-5	CASSTGGQPQHF
.	TRBV16	17	.	TRBJ1-3	CASSQGLNRVGGNTIYF
TRBD1	TRBV28	14	.	TRBJ1-1	CASVSGDRNTEAFF
.	TRBV2	16	.	TRBJ1-5	CASTSQGAAGNQPQHF
.	TRBV5-8	16	.	TRBJ1-5	CASIKEEGRGNQPQHF
.	TRBV19	15	.	.	CASGREGAALAEQYF